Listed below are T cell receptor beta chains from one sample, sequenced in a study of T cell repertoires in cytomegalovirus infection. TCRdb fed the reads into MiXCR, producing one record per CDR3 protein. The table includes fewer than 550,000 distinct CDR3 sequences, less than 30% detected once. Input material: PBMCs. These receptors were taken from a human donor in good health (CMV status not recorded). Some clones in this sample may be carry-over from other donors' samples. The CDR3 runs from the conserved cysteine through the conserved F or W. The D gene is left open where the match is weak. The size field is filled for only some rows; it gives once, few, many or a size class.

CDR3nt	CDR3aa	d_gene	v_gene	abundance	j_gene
TGTGCCAGCAGCTTAGCCCCGGCGGTGATCTCTGGAAACACCATATATTTT	CASSLAPAVISGNTIYF	.	TRBV11-2	few	TRBJ1-3
TGTGCCAGCAGGGGGGACAGTAGGCGTGCAACTAATGAAAAACTGTTTTTT	CASRGDSRRATNEKLFF	TRBD1	TRBV28	.	TRBJ1-4
TGTGCCAGCAGCTTGACCGGAACGACAGTTGCTGAAAACACCATAAATTTT	CASSLTGTTVAENTINF	.	TRBV5-8	.	TRBJ1-3
TGTGCCAGCAGCTTAATTTACAATGAGCAGTTCTTC	CASSLIYNEQFF	.	TRBV7-9	few	TRBJ2-1
TGTGCCATCACCAATCTCACAGGGTATGAGCAGTTCTTC	CAITNLTGYEQFF	.	TRBV10-3	few	TRBJ2-1
TGTGCCAGCAGTGCACACCTAGCGGGAGGGCCCTACAATGAGCAGTTCTTC	CASSAHLAGGPYNEQFF	TRBD2	TRBV6-2/TRBV6-3	.	TRBJ2-1
TGCAGTGCTACTTCCCGGGAGGGCCCTCCTGAGCAGTTCTTC	CSATSREGPPEQFF	TRBD2	TRBV20-1	.	TRBJ2-1
TGTGCCAGCAGTTACTCGACAGGGGGCGACTATAATTCACCCCTCCACTTT	CASSYSTGGDYNSPLHF	TRBD1	TRBV6-2/TRBV6-3	.	TRBJ1-6
TGCAGTGCTAGAGACTGGACAGCCTACGAGCAGTACTTC	CSARDWTAYEQYF	.	TRBV20-1	few	TRBJ2-7
TGTGCCAGCCAGGGGAGGGCTAGCACAGATACGCAGTATTTT	CASQGRASTDTQYF	.	TRBV28	.	TRBJ2-3
TGTGCCAGCGTTGAGCACAGTAGCAATCAGCCCCAGCATTTT	CASVEHSSNQPQHF	.	TRBV6-8	few	TRBJ1-5
TGTGCCAGCAGTTATATAGGATCGGGTGAGCAGTTCTTC	CASSYIGSGEQFF	.	TRBV6-2/TRBV6-3	.	TRBJ2-1
TGTGCCAGCGACACAAAGGACAGGGTCACCGGGGAGCTGTTTTTT	CASDTKDRVTGELFF	TRBD1	TRBV12-3/TRBV12-4	.	TRBJ2-2
TGTGCCAGCAGTGCCCGGGACAGGGGCGCACTGAACACTGAAGCTTTCTTT	CASSARDRGALNTEAFF	TRBD1	TRBV6-6	few	TRBJ1-1
TGTGCCAGCAGCTTAGGGCAGGGCCAGTACGAGCAGTACTTC	CASSLGQGQYEQYF	.	TRBV7-8	many	TRBJ2-7
TGCGCCAGCAGCACCGCTCCAGCGAGTAGCGGGAGCAATGAGCAGTTCTTC	CASSTAPASSGSNEQFF	TRBD2	TRBV4-3	.	TRBJ2-1
TGTGCCAGCAGACAAGGGGGCGCAGGACCTGAAGCTTTCTTT	CASRQGGAGPEAFF	TRBD1	TRBV12-3/TRBV12-4	.	TRBJ1-1
TGTGCCACCAGTGACCCGACTAGCGGACGTTACAATGAGCAGTTCTTC	CATSDPTSGRYNEQFF	TRBD2	TRBV24-1	.	TRBJ2-1
TGTGCCACCAGCAGAGAGGCCGGACAGGGGCGTAAGGAGCAGTACTTC	CATSREAGQGRKEQYF	TRBD1	TRBV15	.	TRBJ2-7
TGTGCCAGCAGCACCCGGGACAGCAGCTATGGCTACACCTTC	CASSTRDSSYGYTF	TRBD1	TRBV9	.	TRBJ1-2
TGTGCCAGCCAAAAGGGACAGGGGGCTAATGAGCAGTTCTTC	CASQKGQGANEQFF	TRBD1	TRBV6-1	.	TRBJ2-1
TGTGCTAGTGGTCCACAATGGGAGACCCAGTACTTC	CASGPQWETQYF	.	TRBV12-5	few	TRBJ2-5
TGTGCCAGCAGTTTACGGGACAGTGGGGCCAATGAGCAGTTCTTC	CASSLRDSGANEQFF	TRBD1	TRBV12-3/TRBV12-4	few	TRBJ2-1
TGTGCCAGCAGCTTAGCTCCTAGCGGGAGGGGAAGCACAGATACGCAGTATTTT	CASSLAPSGRGSTDTQYF	TRBD2	TRBV7-2	.	TRBJ2-3
TGTGCCGCGTCGTATGGGCCACTTGAAGCTTTCTTT	CAASYGPLEAFF	.	TRBV12-3/TRBV12-4	.	TRBJ1-1
TGTGCCAGCAGCGACAGCCAGTACCAAGAGACCCAGTACTTC	CASSDSQYQETQYF	.	TRBV7-9	many	TRBJ2-5
TGTGCTAGTGGTTTGGTACTAGGACAGGGGGCCAATGAGCAGTTCTTC	CASGLVLGQGANEQFF	TRBD1	TRBV12-5	few	TRBJ2-1
TGTGCCAGCAGTTTATGGAAGGGGACCTCTGGAAACACCATATATTTT	CASSLWKGTSGNTIYF	.	TRBV12-3/TRBV12-4	.	TRBJ1-3
TGTGCCAGCAGCTTAACGTTGGAAGGTGAAGCTTTCTTT	CASSLTLEGEAFF	.	TRBV7-3	.	TRBJ1-1
TGTGCCAGCAGTGCAATACGGGGAGGGCAGCCCCAGCATTTT	CASSAIRGGQPQHF	.	TRBV11-2	few	TRBJ1-5
TGTGCCAGCGAGGGCAGGGATAACTATGGCTACACCTTC	CASEGRDNYGYTF	.	TRBV12-3/TRBV12-4	few	TRBJ1-2
TGTGCCAGCAGCTTTAGACGGGAGGGCCCCGAGCAGTTCTTC	CASSFRREGPEQFF	TRBD2	TRBV7-9	.	TRBJ2-1
TGTGCCAGCAGCTACCGGACAGGGAGGGAAGAAAAACTGTTTTTT	CASSYRTGREEKLFF	TRBD1	TRBV7-9	few	TRBJ1-4
TGTGCCAGCAGTTATCTAGGAGGTGGAAATGAGCAGTTCTTC	CASSYLGGGNEQFF	.	TRBV12-3/TRBV12-4	few	TRBJ2-1
TGTGCCAGCAGCTTAACTAGCGGGAACGAGCAGTACTTC	CASSLTSGNEQYF	TRBD2	TRBV7-2	.	TRBJ2-7
TGTGCCAGCAGCTTAGCACAGGGGGCAGAGCCCCAGCATTTT	CASSLAQGAEPQHF	TRBD1	TRBV7-2	.	TRBJ1-5
TGCAGCCCTAGCGGTAGCACAGATACGCAGTATTTT	CSPSGSTDTQYF	TRBD2	TRBV29-1	few	TRBJ2-3
TGTGCCAGCAGTTCAACGCGACTAGCGGGGCGACAGTTCTTC	CASSSTRLAGRQFF	TRBD2	TRBV27	.	TRBJ2-1
TGCAGCGTTGAAGGGAGCAAGCAGGGCAGGAGCAATCAGCCCCAGCATTTT	CSVEGSKQGRSNQPQHF	.	TRBV29-1	.	TRBJ1-5
TGTGCCAGCAGGCCGGCAGGGGGAGAAGCTTTCTTT	CASRPAGGEAFF	TRBD1	TRBV7-2	many	TRBJ1-1
TGTGCCAGCATCCTCCTAGCGGCCACAGATACGCAGTATTTT	CASILLAATDTQYF	TRBD2	TRBV7-9	few	TRBJ2-3
TGTGCCAGCAGCTTACTTCGGGGGGCGAACACCGGGGAGCTGTTTTTT	CASSLLRGANTGELFF	TRBD2	TRBV7-2	many	TRBJ2-2
TGTGCCAGCACCCAGGGTATACGGAATCAGCCCCAGCATTTT	CASTQGIRNQPQHF	.	TRBV6-1	few	TRBJ1-5
TGCAGTGCTAGTCGACGGGACACTGAAGCTTTCTTT	CSASRRDTEAFF	.	TRBV20-1	few	TRBJ1-1
TGTGCCAGCAGCTCTATGGGGGTCGGGGCTGGAAACACCATATATTTT	CASSSMGVGAGNTIYF	.	TRBV7-2	.	TRBJ1-3
TGCAGCGCCGTTAGCGGGAAGACAGATACGCAGTATTTT	CSAVSGKTDTQYF	TRBD2	TRBV29-1	once	TRBJ2-3
TGTGCCAGCAGTTCCCCACTGGCAGAGGTCACAGATACGCAGTATTTT	CASSSPLAEVTDTQYF	.	TRBV6-2/TRBV6-3	few	TRBJ2-3